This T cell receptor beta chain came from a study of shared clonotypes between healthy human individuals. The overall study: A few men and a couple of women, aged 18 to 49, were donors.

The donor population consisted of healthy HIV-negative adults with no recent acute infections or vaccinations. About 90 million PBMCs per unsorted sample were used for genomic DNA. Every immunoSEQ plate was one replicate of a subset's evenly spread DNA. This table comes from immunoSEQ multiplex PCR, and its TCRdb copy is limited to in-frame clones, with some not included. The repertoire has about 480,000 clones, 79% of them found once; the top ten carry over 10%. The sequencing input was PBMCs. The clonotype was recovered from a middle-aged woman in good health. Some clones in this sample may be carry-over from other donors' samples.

DNA of the CDR3: TGTGCCATCAAGGGTGAATTGACAGGCTCCTACGAGCAGTACTTC. Protein: CAIKGELTGSYEQYF. The rearrangement links TRBV10-3 to TRBJ2-7, with a possible D match to TRBD1 (6 bases). CDR3 length equals 15 residues. The V and J ends lost 7 bases and 0 bases respectively, with 16 bases between them. Germline V gene data show CDR1 as ENHRY and CDR2 as SYGVKD.